The 8 T cell receptor beta chains below all came from one sample that was sequenced in a study of blood T cells in healthy people across ages. A second PCR of about 7 to 11 cycles used a sample-barcoded 5' primer and a J-beta primer mix. TCRdb re-called the 5' RACE reads with MiXCR, one entry per CDR3 protein. The sample yields hundreds of thousands of distinct CDR3 sequences, 40% to 50% seen once. What was sequenced was blood. These receptor sequences come from a man aged 55-75 years in good health.

The V and J genes are TRBV28 and TRBJ2-7, with D possibly matching TRBD1 (6 bases). V was pared by 7 bases and J by 9 bases, with 13 bases between. From germline, CDR1 is MDHEN and CDR2 SYDVKM. The length of the CDR3 is 11 residues. The CDR3 DNA reads as TGTGCCAGCAACTGGGGGCCGACGCAGTACTTC. Its protein is CASNWGPTQYF.

The chain links TRBV20-1 to TRBJ2-2, with D perhaps TRBD1 (5 bases). CDR1 DFQATT and CDR2 SNEGSKA come from the germline V gene (reference sequence). This CDR3 region has 13 residues. Trimming removed 3 bases at V and 3 bases at J, with 8 bases between. The DNA for the CDR3 is TGCAGTGCTAGGACAGTGGACACCGGGGAGCTGTTTTTT. Amino acids: CSARTVDTGELFF.

The genes are TRBV20-1 and TRBJ1-2; D gene uncertain. The CDR3 runs to 13 residues. The germline V gene has CDR1 DFQATT and CDR2 SNEGSKA (reference sequence). V was clipped by 1 base and J by 5 bases, with 11 bases between them. In DNA, the CDR3 is TGCAGTGCTAGAGGAGGAGGCTTTTATGGCTACACCTTC. Amino acid sequence: CSARGGGFYGYTF.

This clonotype was counted ten times or more. The chain couples TRBV27 to TRBJ2-4; 8 bases match TRBD2. CDR1 is MNHEY, CDR2 SMNVEV, per germline (reference sequence). With 5 bases clipped from V and 2 bases from J, the junction kept 5 bases outside the gene matches. CDR3 length: 15 amino acids. CDR3 loop: CASSPREGPKNIQYF. CDR3 coding DNA: TGTGCCAGCAGTCCCCGGGAGGGACCCAAAAACATTCAGTACTTC.

V gene TRBV20-1 combines with J gene TRBJ2-7; D not resolved. The CDR3 runs to 15 residues. Germline CDR1 reads DFQATT; CDR2 reads SNEGSKA (reference sequence). Trimming cost V 0 bases and J 0 bases, with 12 bases left between them. This CDR3 reads CSARDTDRFSYEQYF. The DNA of the CDR3 is TGCAGTGCTAGAGATACCGACCGATTCTCCTACGAGCAGTACTTC.

This clonotype has just one count. The chain uses TRBV7-2 and TRBJ2-1; possible D gene TRBD1, 5 bases. Trimming removed 5 bases from V and 3 bases from J, with 8 bases in between. Germline CDR1 reads SGHTA; CDR2 reads FQGNSA. The CDR3 extends over 13 amino acids. CDR3 region: CASSQGHYNEQFF. CDR3 DNA sequence: TGTGCCAGCAGCCAGGGCCACTACAATGAGCAGTTCTTC.

The chain couples TRBV20-1 to TRBJ2-1; D is possibly TRBD1 (5 bases). Germline V gives CDR1 DFQATT, CDR2 SNEGSKA (reference sequence). The CDR3 has 12 amino acids. V lost 0 bases and J 13 bases, leaving 13 bases between the germline ends. This chain's CDR3 is CSARDGEQVQFF. CDR3 nucleotides: TGCAGTGCTAGAGATGGGGAACAGGTACAGTTCTTC.

This clonotype has more than one count but fewer than ten. The chain joins TRBV29-1 to TRBJ1-5; D is undetermined. V was trimmed by 2 bases and J by 5 bases, leaving 13 bases between them. Germline lookup yields CDR1 SQVTM and CDR2 ANQGSEA. The CDR3 is made up of 14 amino acids. The CDR3 loop reads CSVETGSGDQPQHF. DNA for the CDR3: TGCAGCGTTGAAACTGGATCGGGTGATCAGCCCCAGCATTTT. The full variable domain, in which reference TRBV29-1 and TRBJ1-5 provide the parts outside the CDR3, is SAVISQKPSRDICQRGTSLTIQCQVDSQVTMMFWYRQQPGQSLTLIATANQGSEATYESGFVIDKFPISRPNLTFSTLTVSNMSPEDSSIYLCSVETGSGDQPQHFGDGTRLSIL.